This entry lists 3 T cell receptor beta chains sequenced from one sample in a study of blood T cell repertoires in COVID-19. Only in-frame clones appear in the TCRdb table, and some are missing; sequencing was by immunoSEQ multiplex PCR. Here the sample spans about 300,000 clones, 89% being singletons. The sequencing sample was made of peripheral blood. Receptor source: a man between 18 and 29 years old who had recovered from COVID-19.

The V call is TRBV30, the J call TRBJ2-7, with 10 bases aligning to TRBD2. V lost 0 bases, J lost 6 bases, and 20 bases stayed unmatched. The germline gives CDR1 GTSNPN, CDR2 SVGIG (reference sequence). The CDR3 contains 19 residues. CDR3 region: CAWSVGSSGRGTIATEQYF. The CDR3 DNA reads as TGTGCCTGGAGTGTAGGGTCTAGCGGGAGAGGGACGATAGCAACCGAGCAGTACTTC. Filled out from reference TRBV30 and TRBJ2-7, the complete variable domain reads SQTIHQWPATLVQPVGSPLSLECTVEGTSNPNLYWYRQAAGRGLQLLFYSVGIGQISSEVPQNLSASRPQDRQFILSSKKLLLSDSGFYLCAWSVGSSGRGTIATEQYFGPGTRLTVT.

This chain links TRBV5-1 with TRBJ1-6; D call uncertain. The germline V gene has CDR1 SGHRS and CDR2 YFSETQ. Trimming took off 3 bases at V and 7 bases at J, with 14 bases between the two ends. This CDR3 is 15 amino acids long. For the CDR3, the DNA is TGCGCCAGCAGCTGGAGCGGGGTCGAGAATTCACCCCTCCACTTT. Its translation is CASSWSGVENSPLHF. Drawing the rest from reference TRBV5-1 and TRBJ1-6, the complete variable domain is KAGVTQTPRYLIKTRGQQVTLSCSPISGHRSVSWYQQTPGQGLQFLFEYFSETQRNKGNFPGRFSGRQFSNSRSEMNVSTLELGDSALYLCASSWSGVENSPLHFGNGTRLTVT.

The CDR3, as DNA: TGTGCCAGCAGCCCTATGCAGGGGGCGGTTTATGGCTACACCTTC. Its protein product is CASSPMQGAVYGYTF. The chain combines TRBV3-1 (or the pseudogene TRBV3-2) with TRBJ1-2; 8 bases align to TRBD1. Germline V gene lookup returns CDR1 LGHDT and CDR2 YNNKEL (reference sequence). V was pared by 4 bases and J by 5 bases, with 9 bases of the junction left unmatched. This CDR3 is 15 amino acids long.